Below, 14 T cell receptor beta chains from the same sample are listed, as sequenced in a study of blood T cell repertoires in COVID-19. Generated by immunoSEQ multiplex PCR, the TCRdb table keeps only in-frame clones and is missing some. The sample yields about 47,000 clones, around 90% seen once. Sequencing was done on a sample of peripheral blood. Receptor source: a man aged 45 to 65 with active COVID-19.

This clone was seen a few times. V is TRBV6-5 and J is TRBJ2-2; the match to TRBD2 covers 7 bases. The CDR3 sequence is 15 residues long. Germline V lookup: CDR1 MNHEY, CDR2 SVGAGI. J lost 3 bases, V lost 6 bases, and 7 bases had no gene match. The CDR3 DNA is TGTGCCAGCAGACCGAGCGGGATCTACACCGGGGAGCTGTTTTTT. Residues: CASRPSGIYTGELFF.

The chain links TRBV18 to TRBJ2-7, with D perhaps matching TRBD2 (6 bases). Per the germline V gene, CDR1 is KGHSH and CDR2 is LQKENI. This CDR3 is 21 amino acids long. V gave up 4 bases and J gave up 4 bases, with 35 bases separating them. The CDR3 sequence is CASSLVSGLQETNLITYEQYF. As DNA, the CDR3 is TGTGCCAGCTCACTTGTAAGCGGGCTGCAAGAGACCAATTTAATTACGTACGAGCAGTACTTC.

V usage is TRBV19 and J usage is TRBJ1-1; 10 bases align to TRBD1. The germline gives CDR1 LNHDA, CDR2 SQIVND (reference sequence). The junction had 8 bases not matched to a gene; V was cut back by 5 bases and J by 5 bases. CDR3 length equals 15 residues. In DNA, the CDR3 is TGTGCCAGTAGTGAACCGGGACAGGGGCGGACTGAAGCTTTCTTT. Protein sequence: CASSEPGQGRTEAFF.

The V gene is TRBV6-6, the J gene TRBJ1-2; the match to TRBD1 covers 7 bases. Germline values: CDR1 MNHNY, CDR2 SVGAGI (reference sequence). The junction had 9 bases not matched to a gene; V was cut back by 7 bases and J by 7 bases. The CDR3 totals 13 residues. The CDR3 nucleotides are TGTGCCAGCACTCGGGACAGCCCCGGTGGCTACACCTTC. This codes for CASTRDSPGGYTF.

The V and J genes are TRBV15 and TRBJ1-1, with 7 bases aligning to TRBD1. The V gene's germline CDR1 is LNHNV and CDR2 YYDKDF (reference sequence). Germline trimming cut 4 bases from V and 4 bases from J; bases unmatched to any gene: 21. The CDR3 consists of 19 residues. CDR3 amino acids: CATSIDQGGSLYKGTEAFF. The CDR3 region has the DNA TGTGCCACCAGCATCGATCAAGGGGGCTCCCTTTATAAGGGCACTGAAGCTTTCTTT.

This clone was recorded once. The rearrangement joins TRBV5-1 to TRBJ2-1; D not certain. This CDR3 spans 15 amino acids. Germline V gene data show CDR1 as SGHRS and CDR2 as YFSETQ. V lost 0 bases to trimming and J lost 4 bases, with 11 bases between them. Written as DNA, the CDR3 is TGCGCCAGCAGCTTGGCGTCTACCTTTTACAATGAGCAGTTCTTC. Amino acids: CASSLASTFYNEQFF.

The gene calls are TRBV25-1 and TRBJ1-5, with D tentatively TRBD1 (6 bases). The CDR3 spans 14 residues. The V end lost 3 bases, the J end lost 2 bases, and 8 bases lay between the germline ends. Germline V lookup: CDR1 MGHDK, CDR2 SYGVNS. The CDR3 DNA is TGTGCCAGCAGTGACAGGGGCGGCAATCAGCCCCAGCATTTT. Translating gives CASSDRGGNQPQHF.

The rearrangement uses TRBV19 and TRBJ2-4; 7 bases are shared with TRBD2. CDR1 is LNHDA and CDR2 is SQIVND in the germline V gene (reference sequence). The J segment lost 8 bases and the V segment lost 1 base, leaving 8 bases of the junction unmatched. CDR3 length equals 15 residues. The CDR3 loop reads CASSIARGSGDIQYF. As DNA, the CDR3 is TGTGCCAGTAGTATAGCCCGCGGGAGTGGAGACATTCAGTACTTC.

V is TRBV5-1 and J is TRBJ2-2; tentative D call: TRBD2 (6 bases). The CDR3 runs 15 residues. Trimming removed 5 bases from V and 1 base from J, with 12 bases in between. CDR1 and CDR2 from the germline V gene are SGHRS and YFSETQ. The CDR3 DNA reads as TGCGCCAGCAGGGAAAAGGGAGGGAACACCGGGGAGCTGTTTTTT. Amino acid sequence: CASREKGGNTGELFF. Variable domain in full (rest from reference TRBV5-1 and TRBJ2-2): KAGVTQTPRYLIKTRGQQVTLSCSPISGHRSVSWYQQTPGQGLQFLFEYFSETQRNKGNFPGRFSGRQFSNSRSEMNVSTLELGDSALYLCASREKGGNTGELFFGEGSRLTVL.

V usage is TRBV4-1 and J usage is TRBJ1-2; D gene ambiguous. Germline lookup yields CDR1 MGHRA and CDR2 YSYEKL. This CDR3 has 15 amino acids. Between the trimmed V and J ends, which lost 1 base and 4 bases, there was a span of 13 bases. Here the CDR3 DNA reads TGCGCCAGCAGCCAAGTAGAGCAGGCGTTCTATGGCTACACCTTC. As protein: CASSQVEQAFYGYTF.

The chain uses TRBV18 and TRBJ1-4; D possibly corresponds to TRBD1 (6 bases). The CDR3 is 15 amino acids. The V end was cut by 6 bases, the J end by 5 bases, with 16 bases between. CDR1 and CDR2 (germline): KGHSH, LQKENI. The CDR3 nucleotides read TGTGCCAGCTCGCCCGTGGATGGGGGCAATGAAAAACTGTTTTTT. Translation gives CASSPVDGGNEKLFF.

This clone was detected once. The CDR3 loop is CASTRGLGEQFF. The CDR3 DNA is TGTGCCAGCACCAGGGGGCTAGGTGAGCAGTTCTTC. V is TRBV25-1 and J is TRBJ2-1; 8 nucleotides agree with TRBD1. This CDR3 is built from 12 residues. Germline CDR1 is MGHDK and CDR2 is SYGVNS. The trim removed 7 bases at V and 9 bases at J, leaving 5 bases unmatched.

This sequence joins TRBV18 and TRBJ2-7, with 8 bases identical to TRBD2. In germline, CDR1 is KGHSH, CDR2 LQKENI. Germline trimming cut 0 bases from V and 4 bases from J; bases unmatched to any gene: 5. This CDR3 comprises 15 residues. The CDR3 DNA follows: TGTGCCAGCTCACCACCGACCGCGGGGGGTTACGAGCAGTACTTC. It is translated as CASSPPTAGGYEQYF.

V and J are TRBV19 and TRBJ1-1, with D unclear. The CDR3 consists of 12 residues. V was trimmed by 5 bases and J by 0 bases, leaving 4 bases between them. From germline, CDR1 is LNHDA and CDR2 SQIVND (reference sequence). The CDR3 DNA reads TGTGCCAGTAGTTCTATGAACACTGAAGCTTTCTTT. Residues: CASSSMNTEAFF.